Listed below are T cell receptor beta chains from one sample, sequenced in a study of cytomegalovirus exposure and HLA in healthy donors. Assay used: immunoSEQ multiplex PCR; TCRdb lists only in-frame clones, some missing. The table has 150,000 to 200,000 clones, around 78% seen once. Source material: PBMCs. All receptors derive from a woman aged 30 to 39 in good health and CMV-seropositive. The CDR3 runs from the conserved cysteine through the conserved F or W. A D gene is named only where the DNA matches it firmly. Not every row has a clone size; where given, it reads once, few, many or a size class.

v_call	clone_size	d_call	j_call	cdr3_aa	cdr3_nt
TRBV4-1	NA	NA	TRBJ1-3	CASSQGPGYGNTIYF	TGCGCCAGCAGCCAGGGCCCAGGGTATGGAAACACCATATATTTT
TRBV4-3	NA	NA	TRBJ2-2	CASSQDFVASTGELFF	TGCGCCAGCAGCCAAGATTTCGTAGCCTCCACCGGGGAGCTGTTTTTT
TRBV5-1	NA	TRBD2	TRBJ2-1	CASSLASGVRNEQFF	TGCGCCAGCAGCTTGGCTAGCGGGGTTAGGAATGAGCAGTTCTTC
TRBV5-6	NA	NA	TRBJ1-5	CASSYFQEPQHF	TGTGCCAGCAGCTACTTTCAGGAGCCCCAGCATTTT
TRBV7-2	NA	NA	TRBJ1-3	CASSSLGADGNTIYF	TGTGCCAGCAGCTCCCTAGGGGCGGATGGAAACACCATATATTTT
TRBV2	NA	NA	TRBJ1-5	CASSRGTGYSNQPQHF	TGTGCCAGCAGTCGGGGGACGGGATATAGCAATCAGCCCCAGCATTTT
TRBV7-8	few	TRBD2	TRBJ2-7	CASSGARAGPGEQYF	TGTGCCAGCAGCGGAGCAAGAGCGGGACCCGGGGAGCAGTACTTC
TRBV7-7	few	NA	TRBJ2-3	CASSLAPSDTQYF	TGTGCTAGCAGCTTAGCCCCATCAGATACGCAGTATTTT
TRBV6-6	once	NA	TRBJ1-6	CASNMGQVHSPLHF	TGTGCCAGCAATATGGGCCAGGTCCATTCACCCCTCCACTTT
TRBV28	NA	NA	TRBJ1-2	CASSSRGGYTF	TGTGCCAGCAGCTCCCGCGGTGGCTACACCTTC
TRBV4-2	NA	TRBD1	TRBJ1-2	CASSQDLARGNYGYTF	TGTGCCAGCAGCCAAGATTTGGCCAGGGGGAACTATGGCTACACCTTC
TRBV7-3	NA	NA	TRBJ1-1	CASSSGQPGTEAFF	TGTGCCAGCAGCTCGGGACAACCCGGCACTGAAGCTTTCTTT
TRBV6-5	NA	TRBD2	TRBJ2-2	CASSGLAGAAGELFF	TGTGCCAGCAGTGGTCTAGCGGGAGCGGCCGGGGAGCTGTTTTTT
TRBV27	NA	NA	TRBJ1-2	CASSYDSINYGYTF	TGTGCCAGCAGTTACGACAGCATTAACTATGGCTACACCTTC
TRBV2	NA	TRBD2	TRBJ2-5	CASNIGAGGPVTQYF	TGTGCCAGCAATATCGGGGCGGGGGGCCCGGTGACCCAGTACTTC